This T cell receptor (beta chain) was identified during a study of identical twins. The table lists this clonotype with a few counts. TCRdb re-derived calls from the 5' RACE reads in MiXCR, one entry per CDR3 protein. The data hold under 300,000 distinct CDR3 sequences, with about 13% observed a single time. The CDR3 consists of 14 residues. The germline gives CDR1 SGHVS, CDR2 FNYEAQ. V was pared by 5 bases and J by 7 bases, with 9 bases of the junction left unmatched. These same records also appear under a second study, on yellow fever vaccine responses in identical twins.

The origin of this receptor is a woman aged 18-29 years in good health. The sequenced sample consisted of memory (CD45RO+) T cells sorted from blood. The chain is built from TRBV7-6 and TRBJ2-7; 9 bases map to TRBD1. The CDR3 here is CASSATGTGREQYF. The CDR3 DNA reads TGTGCCAGCAGCGCTACCGGGACAGGGAGGGAGCAGTACTTC.